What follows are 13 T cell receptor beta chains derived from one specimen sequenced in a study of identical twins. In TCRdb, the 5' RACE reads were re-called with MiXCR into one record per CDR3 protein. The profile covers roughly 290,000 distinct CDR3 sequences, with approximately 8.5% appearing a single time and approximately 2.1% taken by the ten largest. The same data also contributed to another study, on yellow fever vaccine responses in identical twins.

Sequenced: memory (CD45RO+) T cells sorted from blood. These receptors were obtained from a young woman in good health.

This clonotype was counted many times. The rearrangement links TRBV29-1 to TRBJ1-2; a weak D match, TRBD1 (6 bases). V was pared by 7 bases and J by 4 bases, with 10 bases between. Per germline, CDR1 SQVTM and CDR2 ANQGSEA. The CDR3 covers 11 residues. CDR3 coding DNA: TGCAGCGCCCGGACAGCCTATGGCTACACCTTC. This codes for CSARTAYGYTF.

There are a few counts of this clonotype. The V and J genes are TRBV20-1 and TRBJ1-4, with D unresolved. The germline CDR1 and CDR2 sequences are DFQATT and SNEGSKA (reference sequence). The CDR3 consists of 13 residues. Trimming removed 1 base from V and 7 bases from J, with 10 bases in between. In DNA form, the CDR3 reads TGCAGTGCTAGAGGCGGGGTCGTTGAAAAACTGTTTTTT. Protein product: CSARGGVVEKLFF.

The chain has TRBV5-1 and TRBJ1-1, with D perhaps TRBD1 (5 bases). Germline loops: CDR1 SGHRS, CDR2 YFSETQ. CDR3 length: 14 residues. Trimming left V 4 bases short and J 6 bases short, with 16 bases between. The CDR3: CASSPGTLGAEAFF. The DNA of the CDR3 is TGCGCCAGCAGCCCCGGGACTCTCGGTGCTGAAGCTTTCTTT.

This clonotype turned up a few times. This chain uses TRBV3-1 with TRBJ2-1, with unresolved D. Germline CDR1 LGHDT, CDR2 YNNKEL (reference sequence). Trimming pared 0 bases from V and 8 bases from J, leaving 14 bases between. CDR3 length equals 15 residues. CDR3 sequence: CASSQDPASRDEQFF. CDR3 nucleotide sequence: TGTGCCAGCAGCCAAGATCCGGCTAGTCGTGATGAGCAGTTCTTC.

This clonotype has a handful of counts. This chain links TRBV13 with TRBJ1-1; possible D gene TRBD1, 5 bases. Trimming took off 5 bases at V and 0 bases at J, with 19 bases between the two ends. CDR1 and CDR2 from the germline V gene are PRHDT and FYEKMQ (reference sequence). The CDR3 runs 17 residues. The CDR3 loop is CASSEPGTAHMNTEAFF. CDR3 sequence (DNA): TGTGCCAGCAGCGAACCCGGGACGGCACACATGAACACTGAAGCTTTCTTT.

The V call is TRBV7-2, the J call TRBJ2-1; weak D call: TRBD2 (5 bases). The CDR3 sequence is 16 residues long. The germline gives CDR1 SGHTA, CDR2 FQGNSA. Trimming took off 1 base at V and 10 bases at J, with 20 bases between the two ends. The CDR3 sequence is CASSLETSSGFKEQFF. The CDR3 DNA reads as TGTGCCAGCAGCTTAGAAACTAGTTCGGGTTTTAAGGAGCAGTTCTTC.

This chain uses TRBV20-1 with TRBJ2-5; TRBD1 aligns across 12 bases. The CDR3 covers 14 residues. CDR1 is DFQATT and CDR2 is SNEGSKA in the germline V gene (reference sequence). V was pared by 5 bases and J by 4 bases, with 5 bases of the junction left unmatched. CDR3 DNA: TGCAGTGCTTGGGACAGGGGGCTGGCAGAGACCCAGTACTTC. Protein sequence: CSAWDRGLAETQYF.

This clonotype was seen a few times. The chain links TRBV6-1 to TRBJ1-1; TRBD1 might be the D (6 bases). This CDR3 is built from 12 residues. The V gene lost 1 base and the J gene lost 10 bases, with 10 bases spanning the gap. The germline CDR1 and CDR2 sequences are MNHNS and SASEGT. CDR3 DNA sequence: TGTGCCAGCAGTGAAGTAGGGGGTAGAGCTTTCTTT. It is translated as CASSEVGGRAFF.

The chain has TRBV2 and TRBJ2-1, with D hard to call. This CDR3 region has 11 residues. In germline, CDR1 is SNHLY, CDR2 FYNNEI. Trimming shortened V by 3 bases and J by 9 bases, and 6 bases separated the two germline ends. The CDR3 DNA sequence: TGTGCCAGCAGTGATGAGGTTGAGCAGTTCTTC. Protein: CASSDEVEQFF.

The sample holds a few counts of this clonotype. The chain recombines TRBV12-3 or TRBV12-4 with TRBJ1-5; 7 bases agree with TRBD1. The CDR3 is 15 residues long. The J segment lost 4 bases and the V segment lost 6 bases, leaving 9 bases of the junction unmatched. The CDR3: CASSPQGTENQPQHF. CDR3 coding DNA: TGTGCCAGCAGCCCCCAGGGGACAGAGAATCAGCCCCAGCATTTT.

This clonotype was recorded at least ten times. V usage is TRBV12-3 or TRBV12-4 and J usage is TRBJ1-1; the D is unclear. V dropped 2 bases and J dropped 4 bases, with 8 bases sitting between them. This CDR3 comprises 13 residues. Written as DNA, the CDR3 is TGTGCCAGCAGTTTACAGAGGGCCACTGAAGCTTTCTTT. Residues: CASSLQRATEAFF.

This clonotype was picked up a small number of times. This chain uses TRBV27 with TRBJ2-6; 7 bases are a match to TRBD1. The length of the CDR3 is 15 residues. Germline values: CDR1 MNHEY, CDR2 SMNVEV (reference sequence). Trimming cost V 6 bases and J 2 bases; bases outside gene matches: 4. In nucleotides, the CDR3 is TGTGCCAGCAGCAGACAGGGTGCTGGGGCCAACGTCCTGACTTTC. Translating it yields CASSRQGAGANVLTF. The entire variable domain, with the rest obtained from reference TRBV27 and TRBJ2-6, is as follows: EAQVTQNPRYLITVTGKKLTVTCSQNMNHEYMSWYRQDPGLGLRQIYYSMNVEVTDKGDVPEGYKVSRKEKRNFPLILESPSPNQTSLYFCASSRQGAGANVLTFGAGSRLTVL.

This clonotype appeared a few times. CDR3 protein: CASSQDGVAGGTQYF. Written as DNA, the CDR3 is TGTGCCAGCAGCCAAGATGGAGTAGCGGGAGGGACCCAGTACTTC. The V call is TRBV3-1, the J call TRBJ2-5, with 10 bases that match TRBD2. V shed 0 bases and J 7 bases; nucleotides not matched to a gene: 5. Germline lookup yields CDR1 LGHDT and CDR2 YNNKEL (reference sequence). The length of the CDR3 is 15 residues.